This TCR beta chain was retrieved from a study of CD8+CD57+ T cells in acquired aplastic anemia. The overall study: DNA from sorted CD4+ and CD8+ cells averaged about 3.2 ug.

Trimming removed 2 bases from V and 7 bases from J; junction bases left unmatched: 2. Per germline, CDR1 SGDLS and CDR2 YYNGEE. The CDR3 spans 13 residues. Profiles of TCR beta VDJ and CDR3 were generated from a genomic DNA template. TCRdb called the reads again in MiXCR, with one record for every CDR3 protein. Here the sample spans hundreds of thousands of distinct CDR3 sequences, about a third being singletons. CD8+CD57+ cell expansion had been shown by flow cytometry in patients chosen for sequencing. The diagnosis in all patients was severe acquired aplastic anemia. All patients were therapy-naive when blood was sampled. Study results and limitations: Patients and controls were found to share twenty-nine CD8+ CDR3 sequences.

This clonotype was picked up a small number of times. Its specificity is not known. The clonotype was recovered from a human donor with aplastic anemia. This chain links TRBV9 with TRBJ2-2; 7 nucleotides align to TRBD1. Sequencing was carried out using sorted CD4+, CD8+, or CD8+CD57+ T cells (not recorded which) from PBMCs. CDR3 protein: CASSVYRGGELFF. The CDR3 coding sequence is TGTGCCAGCAGCGTCTACAGGGGCGGGGAGCTGTTTTTT.